These 7 T cell receptor beta chains share one sample of origin, sequenced in a study of metastatic and nonmetastatic thyroid tumors. TCRdb used MiXCR to call clones anew from the PCR reads. The sample shows approximately 38,000 clones, approximately 15% of them seen only once. None of the patients had undergone any treatment ahead of thyroid surgery. Specimen: blood. Receptors were obtained from a female donor with papillary thyroid cancer or a benign thyroid nodule (not recorded which). Some clones in this sample may be carry-over from other donors' samples.

This clone has a count of ten or more. The rearrangement joins TRBV19 to TRBJ1-1; possibly TRBD1 for D (5 bases). This CDR3 is 13 amino acids long. Trimming removed 0 bases from V and 4 bases from J, with 6 bases in between. The germline CDR1 and CDR2 sequences are LNHDA and SQIVND (reference sequence). CDR3 DNA: TGTGCCAGTAGTATAGAGGGGGGCACTGAAGCTTTCTTT. Amino acid sequence: CASSIEGGTEAFF.

This clone was recorded many times. The gene calls are TRBV28 and TRBJ1-5; D is possibly TRBD1 (6 bases). The CDR3 contains 14 residues. V was clipped by 11 bases and J by 2 bases, with 16 bases between them. Germline lookup yields CDR1 MDHEN and CDR2 SYDVKM. The CDR3 loop reads CASRGGGRNQPQHF. DNA of the CDR3: TGTGCCTCAAGGGGGGGTGGTCGCAATCAGCCCCAGCATTTT.

The chain couples TRBV20-1 to TRBJ1-1; D not certain. The CDR3 contains 14 residues. Germline V gene sequence: CDR1 DFQATT, CDR2 SNEGSKA (reference sequence). V gave up 6 bases and J gave up 4 bases, with 18 bases separating them. CDR3 DNA sequence: TGCAGTGCCGCCCAATCCCTACATGTCACTGAAGCTTTCTTT. It codes for CSAAQSLHVTEAFF.

Ten or more counts support this clone. The chain has TRBV19 and TRBJ2-1; D could derive from TRBD1 or TRBD2 (6 bases each). V was trimmed by 5 bases and J by 4 bases, leaving 15 bases between them. Germline V CDR1 and CDR2: LNHDA, SQIVND (reference sequence). The CDR3 sequence is 15 residues long. CDR3 residues: CASSEGQGTYNEQFF. CDR3 coding DNA: TGTGCCAGTAGTGAGGGGCAGGGGACTTACAATGAGCAGTTCTTC.

This chain links TRBV9 with TRBJ2-1; the match to TRBD2 covers 14 bases. Germline CDR1 is SGDLS and CDR2 is YYNGEE. The CDR3 spans 19 residues. The V and J ends lost 0 bases and 8 bases, in that order; junction bases with no gene match: 13. Here the CDR3 DNA reads TGTGCCAGCAGCGTAGTGGGACAGGGGACTAGCGGGAGTAGGGATGAGCAGTTCTTC. Its protein product is CASSVVGQGTSGSRDEQFF.

This clone showed up many times. The chain combines TRBV29-1 with TRBJ1-1; D not certain. Trimming left V 0 bases short and J 6 bases short, with 8 bases between. Looked up from germline, CDR1 is SQVTM and CDR2 is ANQGSEA. This CDR3 has 12 residues. The CDR3 DNA reads TGCAGCGTTGAAGATGAGGGCCCTGAAGCTTTCTTT. It encodes CSVEDEGPEAFF.

This clone appeared once. The rearrangement joins TRBV5-1 to TRBJ1-1; a weak D match, TRBD1 (5 bases). Germline lookup yields CDR1 SGHRS and CDR2 YFSETQ. The CDR3 has 16 amino acids. V was clipped by 4 bases and J by 0 bases, with 16 bases between them. The CDR3 DNA reads TGCGCCAGCAGCACGGGGGGGAAATCTATGAACACTGAAGCTTTCTTT. This translates into CASSTGGKSMNTEAFF.